Sequencing of this T cell receptor beta chain was carried out in a study of cytomegalovirus exposure and HLA in healthy donors. Whole-study context: As released early, the data held roughly 85 million unique TCRs from HLA-typed donors.

The length of the CDR3 is 15 residues. J lost 4 bases, V lost 4 bases, and 3 bases had no gene match. CDR1 and CDR2 from the germline V gene are SEHNR and FQNEAQ (reference sequence). The PCR contained 60 Vbeta and 13 Jbeta primers. Sequencing used immunoSEQ multiplex PCR; TCRdb keeps in-frame clones, though not all of them. Of 60,000 or so clones in the sample, approximately 71% were seen once. The sequencing input was PBMCs. The chain carries TRBV7-9 and TRBJ2-1; 11 bases map to TRBD2. The TCR sequence derives from a man aged 35 to 55 in good health and CMV-seropositive. CDR3 amino acids: CASSSGLAGYNEQFF. The CDR3 coding sequence is TGTGCCAGCAGCTCTGGACTAGCGGGTTACAATGAGCAGTTCTTC.